Each of the 6 T cell receptor beta chains below was sequenced from the same sample in a study of T cells after yellow fever vaccination. TCRdb redid the calling of the 5' RACE reads with MiXCR, one entry per CDR3 protein. There are 70,000 or so distinct CDR3 sequences in the sample; 5.5% to 7.5% occur only once, and around 2.2% lies in the top ten. Sequencing was performed on CD4+ T cells sorted from PBMCs, taken more than 14 days after the first yellow fever vaccination. The receptor source for this set is a man between 18 and 29 years old who received the YFV17D yellow fever vaccine.

At least ten counts were recorded for this clonotype. The J gene is TRBJ1-2, the V gene TRBV5-1; D call uncertain. V gave up 5 bases and J gave up 0 bases, with 2 bases separating them. The CDR3 length is 11 residues. Per the germline V gene, CDR1 is SGHRS and CDR2 is YFSETQ. CDR3 sequence: CASRTNYGYTF. As DNA, the CDR3 is TGCGCCAGCAGGACTAACTATGGCTACACCTTC.

This clonotype has at least ten counts. The gene calls are TRBV29-1 and TRBJ2-5; no reliable D call. Trimming shortened V by 4 bases and J by 5 bases, and 11 bases separated the two germline ends. The germline gives CDR1 SQVTM, CDR2 ANQGSEA. This CDR3 region has 12 residues. CDR3 nucleotide sequence: TGCAGCGTTGCATTTGAATTGGAGACCCAGTACTTC. Amino acids: CSVAFELETQYF.

This chain's CDR3 is CASSPQGAAGTEAFF. The DNA for the CDR3 is TGCGCCAGCAGCCCACAGGGGGCCGCTGGCACTGAAGCTTTCTTT. The J gene is TRBJ1-1, the V gene TRBV5-1, with 9 bases aligning to TRBD1. The J segment lost 4 bases and the V segment lost 4 bases, leaving 8 bases of the junction unmatched. CDR3 size: 15 residues. Germline V lookup: CDR1 SGHRS, CDR2 YFSETQ.

There are many counts of this clonotype. V gene TRBV5-1 combines with J gene TRBJ2-5, with D unclear. CDR1 and CDR2 (germline): SGHRS, YFSETQ. Trimming shortened V by 1 base and J by 7 bases, and 8 bases separated the two germline ends. The CDR3 length is 12 residues. The CDR3 region is CASSLTPGTQYF. The CDR3 bases are TGCGCCAGCAGCTTGACTCCGGGGACCCAGTACTTC. The full variable domain, completed using reference TRBV5-1 and TRBJ2-5, is KAGVTQTPRYLIKTRGQQVTLSCSPISGHRSVSWYQQTPGQGLQFLFEYFSETQRNKGNFPGRFSGRQFSNSRSEMNVSTLELGDSALYLCASSLTPGTQYFGPGTRLLVL.

This clonotype was seen repeatedly, ten times or more. The V and J genes are TRBV4-1 and TRBJ1-2; D unclear. The length of the CDR3 is 14 residues. V was shortened by 4 bases and J by 5 bases, with 14 bases between the two germline ends. Per the germline V gene, CDR1 is MGHRA and CDR2 is YSYEKL. CDR3 residues: CASSLAAWDYGYTF. CDR3 coding DNA: TGCGCCAGCAGCCTTGCAGCTTGGGATTATGGCTACACCTTC.

This clonotype appeared a few times. The chain recombines TRBV4-3 with TRBJ1-6; D may be TRBD1 (5 bases). The CDR3 length is 16 residues. Germline V gives CDR1 LGHNA, CDR2 YSLEER. The V and J ends lost 2 bases and 7 bases respectively, with 15 bases between them. The CDR3 sequence is CASSQNLQVGNSPLHF. CDR3 in DNA: TGCGCCAGCAGCCAAAACCTACAGGTCGGGAATTCACCCCTCCACTTT.